Listed below are T cell receptor beta chains from one sample, sequenced in a study of blood T cell repertoires in COVID-19. TCRdb's table, derived via immunoSEQ multiplex PCR, lists solely in-frame clones and lacks some. The sample lists 100,000 to 150,000 clones; around nine tenths were seen once. Sequenced material: peripheral blood. The receptors shown here come from a woman older than 75 with acute or convalescent COVID-19. The CDR3 runs from the conserved cysteine through the conserved F or W. Each record gives: D gene, V gene, clone size, J gene, CDR3 protein, CDR3 DNA. A D gene is named only where the DNA matches it firmly. Rows give clone size only sometimes, using once, few, many, or a class for an expanded clone.

d_call: TRBD1; v_call: TRBV11-3; clone_size: NA; j_call: TRBJ2-3; cdr3_aa: CASSSGQGLDTQYF; cdr3_nt: TGTGCCAGCAGCTCGGGACAGGGGTTAGATACGCAGTATTTT
d_call: TRBD1; v_call: TRBV5-5; clone_size: NA; j_call: TRBJ1-4; cdr3_aa: CASSLLRTGQNEKLFF; cdr3_nt: TGTGCCAGCAGCTTGCTACGGACAGGGCAGAATGAAAAACTGTTTTTT
d_call: TRBD1; v_call: TRBV4-3; clone_size: NA; j_call: TRBJ1-6; cdr3_aa: CASSQGAGTGDSPLHF; cdr3_nt: TGCGCCAGCAGCCAAGGGGCGGGGACAGGGGATTCACCCCTCCACTTT
d_call: NA; v_call: TRBV6-5; clone_size: NA; j_call: TRBJ2-1; cdr3_aa: CASKPRSNEQFF; cdr3_nt: TGTGCCAGCAAGCCCCGAAGCAATGAGCAGTTCTTC
d_call: NA; v_call: TRBV10-1; clone_size: NA; j_call: TRBJ1-1; cdr3_aa: CASVGNPVQGNTEAFF; cdr3_nt: TGCGCCAGCGTCGGAAACCCTGTTCAGGGGAACACTGAAGCTTTCTTT
d_call: NA; v_call: TRBV19; clone_size: NA; j_call: TRBJ2-7; cdr3_aa: CASSQGPYEQYF; cdr3_nt: TGTGCCAGCTCTCAGGGCCCCTACGAGCAGTACTTC
d_call: TRBD1; v_call: TRBV7-6; clone_size: NA; j_call: TRBJ1-2; cdr3_aa: CASSLKQGAYGGYTF; cdr3_nt: TGTGCCAGCAGCTTAAAGCAGGGGGCTTACGGTGGCTACACCTTC
d_call: TRBD1; v_call: TRBV10-2; clone_size: NA; j_call: TRBJ1-2; cdr3_aa: CASSESPGQGIGYTF; cdr3_nt: TGCGCCAGCAGTGAGTCGCCGGGACAGGGAATTGGCTACACCTTC
d_call: TRBD1; v_call: TRBV4-2; clone_size: once; j_call: TRBJ2-5; cdr3_aa: CASSQGTGYETQYF; cdr3_nt: TGTGCCAGCAGCCAAGGGACAGGGTATGAGACCCAGTACTTC
d_call: NA; v_call: TRBV18; clone_size: NA; j_call: TRBJ1-2; cdr3_aa: CASSPRPTVADGYTF; cdr3_nt: TGTGCCAGCTCACCAAGACCGACAGTAGCTGATGGCTACACCTTC
d_call: NA; v_call: TRBV11-2; clone_size: NA; j_call: TRBJ1-5; cdr3_aa: CASSFGEGPRQPQHF; cdr3_nt: TGTGCCAGCAGCTTTGGAGAAGGTCCTCGTCAGCCCCAGCATTTT
d_call: NA; v_call: TRBV28; clone_size: NA; j_call: TRBJ1-1; cdr3_aa: CASSFMDNMNTEAFF; cdr3_nt: TGTGCCAGCAGTTTTATGGACAACATGAACACTGAAGCTTTCTTT
d_call: TRBD1; v_call: TRBV5-1; clone_size: NA; j_call: TRBJ1-1; cdr3_aa: CASSLADREGAEAFF; cdr3_nt: TGCGCCAGCAGCTTGGCGGACAGGGAGGGCGCTGAAGCTTTCTTT
d_call: NA; v_call: TRBV5-1; clone_size: NA; j_call: TRBJ2-1; cdr3_aa: CASSLQGSNEQFF; cdr3_nt: TGCGCCAGCAGCTTACAGGGCTCGAATGAGCAGTTCTTC
d_call: TRBD2; v_call: TRBV19; clone_size: few; j_call: TRBJ2-1; cdr3_aa: CASSIGREFDEQFF; cdr3_nt: TGTGCCAGTAGTATCGGGCGGGAGTTTGATGAGCAGTTCTTC
d_call: TRBD1; v_call: TRBV5-5; clone_size: NA; j_call: TRBJ2-7; cdr3_aa: CASSSGQVGEYEQYF; cdr3_nt: TGTGCCAGCAGCTCCGGACAGGTGGGAGAGTACGAGCAGTACTTC
d_call: NA; v_call: TRBV4-2; clone_size: NA; j_call: TRBJ1-4; cdr3_aa: CASSQVPGATNEKLFF; cdr3_nt: TGTGCCAGCAGCCAAGTACCGGGTGCAACTAATGAAAAACTGTTTTTT
d_call: NA; v_call: TRBV10-2; clone_size: NA; j_call: TRBJ1-4; cdr3_aa: CASRASGSEKLFF; cdr3_nt: TGCGCCAGCAGAGCTTCAGGATCTGAAAAACTGTTTTTT
d_call: NA; v_call: TRBV29-1; clone_size: once; j_call: TRBJ2-6; cdr3_aa: CSVAQVSGANVLTF; cdr3_nt: TGCAGCGTTGCACAGGTGTCTGGGGCCAACGTCCTGACTTTC
d_call: NA; v_call: TRBV4-1; clone_size: NA; j_call: TRBJ1-6; cdr3_aa: CASSQDHRERSPLHF; cdr3_nt: TGCGCCAGCAGCCAAGATCACAGGGAACGTTCACCCCTCCACTTT
d_call: TRBD1; v_call: TRBV2; clone_size: NA; j_call: TRBJ2-5; cdr3_aa: CASSEGQGVETQYF; cdr3_nt: TGTGCCAGCAGTGAAGGGCAGGGGGTCGAGACCCAGTACTTC
d_call: TRBD1; v_call: TRBV3-1/TRBV3-2; clone_size: NA; j_call: TRBJ1-4; cdr3_aa: CASSPGTGGDTSEKLFF; cdr3_nt: TGTGCCAGCAGCCCCGGGACAGGGGGCGACACCAGCGAAAAACTGTTTTTT
d_call: NA; v_call: TRBV7-2; clone_size: NA; j_call: TRBJ2-2; cdr3_aa: CASSLVGNFELFF; cdr3_nt: TGTGCCAGCAGCTTAGTTGGCAATTTCGAGCTGTTTTTT
d_call: NA; v_call: TRBV28; clone_size: NA; j_call: TRBJ1-1; cdr3_aa: CASSLAGGANTEAFF; cdr3_nt: TGTGCCAGCAGTTTGGCGGGGGGAGCGAACACTGAAGCTTTCTTT
d_call: NA; v_call: TRBV29-1; clone_size: NA; j_call: TRBJ1-1; cdr3_aa: CSARRTNTEAFF; cdr3_nt: TGCAGCGCTCGAAGAACTAACACTGAAGCTTTCTTT
d_call: TRBD1; v_call: TRBV19; clone_size: once; j_call: TRBJ1-6; cdr3_aa: CASSTPGQGGGPLHF; cdr3_nt: TGTGCCAGTAGTACCCCGGGACAGGGAGGCGGACCCCTCCACTTT
d_call: NA; v_call: TRBV6-1; clone_size: once; j_call: TRBJ2-1; cdr3_aa: CASSEASRVGRSYNEQFF; cdr3_nt: TGTGCCAGCAGTGAAGCCTCCAGAGTCGGGAGATCCTACAATGAGCAGTTCTTC
d_call: TRBD1; v_call: TRBV6-2/TRBV6-3; clone_size: NA; j_call: TRBJ2-7; cdr3_aa: CASSYDRVYEQYF; cdr3_nt: TGTGCCAGCAGTTATGACAGGGTCTACGAGCAGTACTTC
d_call: TRBD1; v_call: TRBV11-3; clone_size: NA; j_call: TRBJ2-1; cdr3_aa: CASSRGQGWNEQFF; cdr3_nt: TGTGCCAGCAGCCGCGGACAGGGGTGGAATGAGCAGTTCTTC
d_call: TRBD1; v_call: TRBV6-5; clone_size: NA; j_call: TRBJ2-2; cdr3_aa: CASSSGQVNTGELFF; cdr3_nt: TGTGCCAGCAGTAGCGGACAGGTGAACACCGGGGAGCTGTTTTTT
d_call: TRBD1; v_call: TRBV6-2/TRBV6-3; clone_size: NA; j_call: TRBJ1-6; cdr3_aa: CASSTLNDRGTSPLHF; cdr3_nt: TGTGCCAGCAGCACTCTCAACGACAGGGGGACTTCACCCCTCCACTTT
d_call: NA; v_call: TRBV5-6; clone_size: NA; j_call: TRBJ2-5; cdr3_aa: CASSLEQGVLKTQYF; cdr3_nt: TGTGCCAGCAGCTTGGAACAGGGTGTTCTGAAGACCCAGTACTTC
d_call: NA; v_call: TRBV6-5; clone_size: NA; j_call: TRBJ1-6; cdr3_aa: CASSLDANNSPLHF; cdr3_nt: TGTGCCAGCAGCCTAGACGCTAATAATTCACCCCTCCACTTT
d_call: NA; v_call: TRBV7-9; clone_size: NA; j_call: TRBJ1-1; cdr3_aa: CASSRTGGTEAFF; cdr3_nt: TGTGCCAGCAGTCGTACGGGGGGCACTGAAGCTTTCTTT
d_call: TRBD1; v_call: TRBV6-6; clone_size: NA; j_call: TRBJ2-1; cdr3_aa: CASSYLSRDSVLF; cdr3_nt: TGTGCCAGCAGTTACTTATCCCGGGACAGTGTGCTCTTC
d_call: NA; v_call: TRBV27; clone_size: NA; j_call: TRBJ1-2; cdr3_aa: CATSPSRGPRGYTF; cdr3_nt: TGTGCCACCTCCCCTTCCAGGGGCCCGCGGGGCTACACCTTC
d_call: NA; v_call: TRBV6-2/TRBV6-3; clone_size: NA; j_call: TRBJ2-6; cdr3_aa: CASSYSTGSGANVLTF; cdr3_nt: TGTGCCAGCAGTTACTCGACAGGATCTGGGGCCAACGTCCTGACTTTC
d_call: TRBD1; v_call: TRBV7-9; clone_size: NA; j_call: TRBJ1-5; cdr3_aa: CASSNGGQGDQPQHF; cdr3_nt: TGTGCCAGCAGCAATGGGGGACAGGGGGACCAGCCCCAGCATTTT
d_call: TRBD2; v_call: TRBV25-1; clone_size: once; j_call: TRBJ2-1; cdr3_aa: CASSEAGGGYNEQFF; cdr3_nt: TGTGCCAGCAGTGAAGCCGGCGGGGGGTACAATGAGCAGTTCTTC
d_call: NA; v_call: TRBV11-1; clone_size: NA; j_call: TRBJ1-1; cdr3_aa: CASSNLLGYTEAFF; cdr3_nt: TGTGCCAGCAGTAACCTACTAGGGTACACTGAAGCTTTCTTT
d_call: TRBD1; v_call: TRBV19; clone_size: NA; j_call: TRBJ2-5; cdr3_aa: CASSINSWTGVEETQYF; cdr3_nt: TGTGCCAGTAGTATTAACTCTTGGACAGGGGTTGAAGAGACCCAGTACTTC
d_call: NA; v_call: TRBV3-1/TRBV3-2; clone_size: once; j_call: TRBJ1-2; cdr3_aa: CASSPSRGNYGYTF; cdr3_nt: TGTGCCAGCAGCCCCTCAAGGGGAAACTATGGCTACACCTTC
d_call: NA; v_call: TRBV6-5; clone_size: NA; j_call: TRBJ1-1; cdr3_aa: CASSYVGTEAFF; cdr3_nt: TGTGCCAGCAGTTACGTCGGCACTGAAGCTTTCTTT
d_call: NA; v_call: TRBV7-6; clone_size: NA; j_call: TRBJ1-2; cdr3_aa: CASSSMGEVSYGYTF; cdr3_nt: TGTGCCAGCAGCTCCATGGGGGAGGTTTCCTATGGCTACACCTTC
d_call: TRBD1; v_call: TRBV19; clone_size: few; j_call: TRBJ1-5; cdr3_aa: CASSIDWRTGPQHF; cdr3_nt: TGTGCCAGTAGTATAGATTGGAGGACAGGGCCCCAGCATTTT
d_call: NA; v_call: TRBV18; clone_size: NA; j_call: TRBJ1-1; cdr3_aa: CASDLKRGNTEAFF; cdr3_nt: TGTGCCAGCGACCTCAAAAGGGGGAACACTGAAGCTTTCTTT
d_call: NA; v_call: TRBV5-1; clone_size: NA; j_call: TRBJ2-1; cdr3_aa: CASSFRSEKEQFF; cdr3_nt: TGCGCCAGCAGCTTCCGGTCCGAGAAGGAGCAGTTCTTC
d_call: NA; v_call: TRBV11-3; clone_size: NA; j_call: TRBJ2-1; cdr3_aa: CASSRLPRDEQFF; cdr3_nt: TGTGCCAGCAGCCGACTACCTAGGGATGAGCAGTTCTTC
d_call: TRBD2; v_call: TRBV4-1; clone_size: NA; j_call: TRBJ2-1; cdr3_aa: CASSQGTSGGASYNEQFF; cdr3_nt: TGCGCCAGCAGCCAAGGGACTAGCGGGGGGGCTTCATACAATGAGCAGTTCTTC
d_call: TRBD1; v_call: TRBV11-2; clone_size: NA; j_call: TRBJ2-7; cdr3_aa: CASSRTGGGIYEQYF; cdr3_nt: TGTGCCAGCAGCCGAACAGGGGGCGGAATCTACGAGCAGTACTTC
d_call: TRBD1; v_call: TRBV2; clone_size: NA; j_call: TRBJ1-4; cdr3_aa: CASSGLGRGSEKLFF; cdr3_nt: TGTGCCAGCAGTGGTCTTGGCAGGGGGAGTGAAAAACTGTTTTTT
d_call: TRBD1; v_call: TRBV7-8; clone_size: NA; j_call: TRBJ1-2; cdr3_aa: CASSPTGANYGYTF; cdr3_nt: TGTGCCAGCAGCCCCACAGGGGCGAACTATGGCTACACCTTC
d_call: TRBD1; v_call: TRBV3-1/TRBV3-2; clone_size: NA; j_call: TRBJ1-6; cdr3_aa: CASSLGQGHSPLHF; cdr3_nt: TGTGCCAGCAGCCTCGGACAGGGCCATTCACCCCTCCACTTT
d_call: NA; v_call: TRBV7-2; clone_size: few; j_call: TRBJ2-2; cdr3_aa: CASSSGGGNGELFF; cdr3_nt: TGTGCCAGCAGCTCCGGAGGCGGGAACGGGGAGCTGTTTTTT
d_call: NA; v_call: TRBV6-6; clone_size: NA; j_call: TRBJ1-3; cdr3_aa: CASTRSGGDSGNTIYF; cdr3_nt: TGTGCCAGCACAAGATCCGGGGGAGACTCTGGAAACACCATATATTTT
d_call: TRBD1; v_call: TRBV28; clone_size: NA; j_call: TRBJ2-5; cdr3_aa: CASSAQTGGVVGETQYF; cdr3_nt: TGTGCCAGCAGTGCTCAAACAGGGGGCGTCGTAGGGGAGACCCAGTACTTC
d_call: TRBD1; v_call: TRBV19; clone_size: NA; j_call: TRBJ2-7; cdr3_aa: CASSIGTTGANEQYF; cdr3_nt: TGTGCCAGTAGTATCGGAACCACAGGGGCAAACGAGCAGTACTTC